These 13 T cell receptor beta chains share one sample of origin, sequenced in a study of cytomegalovirus exposure and HLA in healthy donors. It was with 60 Vbeta and 13 Jbeta primers that the PCR ran. Data came from immunoSEQ multiplex PCR; TCRdb stores just in-frame clones and leaves some out. The sample consists of roughly 150,000 clones, more than 75% of them appearing once. The sequencing sample was made of PBMCs. The receptors shown here come from a woman younger than 35 in good health and CMV-seronegative.

This sequence joins TRBV19 and TRBJ2-1; 8 bases are a match to TRBD2. This CDR3 region has 16 residues. CDR1 is LNHDA, CDR2 SQIVND, per germline (reference sequence). The V gene end was trimmed by 4 bases and the J gene end by 8 bases; junction bases not matched to a gene: 13. The DNA of the CDR3 is TGTGCCAGTAGTACCCTCCGGGGGGGTAATCGGGATGAGCAGTTCTTC. This codes for CASSTLRGGNRDEQFF.

J is TRBJ2-7 and V is TRBV6-5; TRBD1 aligns across 7 bases. CDR1 is MNHEY and CDR2 is SVGAGI in the germline V gene. Germline trimming cut 0 bases from V and 6 bases from J; bases unmatched to any gene: 11. This CDR3 has 16 residues. The CDR3 is CASSYSLDRSRGEQYF. CDR3 DNA: TGTGCCAGCAGTTACTCCCTGGACAGGTCGAGGGGCGAGCAGTACTTC.

This rearrangement joins TRBV5-1 to TRBJ2-7; TRBD1 aligns across 8 bases. This CDR3 comprises 16 residues. Germline V CDR1 and CDR2: SGHRS, YFSETQ. With V trimmed by 2 bases and J by 5 bases, 12 bases remained unmatched. CDR3 residues: CASSLRPGQEPHEQYF. In DNA, the CDR3 is TGCGCCAGCAGCTTACGACCGGGACAGGAGCCTCACGAGCAGTACTTC.

The genes are TRBV5-1 and TRBJ1-3; D is possibly TRBD1 (5 bases). The CDR3 has 16 residues. The germline V gene encodes CDR1 SGHRS and CDR2 YFSETQ. Between the trimmed V and J ends, which lost 0 bases and 6 bases, there was a span of 16 bases. The CDR3 nucleotides are TGCGCCAGCAGCTTGGGATCGGCGGGGGGAAAAAACACCATATATTTT. This encodes CASSLGSAGGKNTIYF.

The gene calls are TRBV2 and TRBJ2-7; 10 bases match TRBD1. CDR3 length: 12 residues. V lost 11 bases to trimming and J lost 6 bases; unmatched junction nucleotides: 7. CDR1 and CDR2 from the germline V gene are SNHLY and FYNNEI. The DNA of the CDR3 is TGTGCCGGGAAACGGGACAGGGGCGAGCAGTACTTC. It translates to CAGKRDRGEQYF.

The chain has TRBV11-2 and TRBJ2-7; 9 nucleotides align to TRBD1. The CDR3 loop spans 15 amino acids. V lost 1 base to trimming and J lost 5 bases; unmatched junction nucleotides: 6. CDR1 is SGHAT, CDR2 FQNNGV, per germline. CDR3 region: CASSLGRDRVHEQYF. CDR3 nucleotide sequence: TGTGCCAGCAGCTTAGGACGGGACAGGGTGCACGAGCAGTACTTC.

The chain joins TRBV12-5 to TRBJ2-3; D not certain. The germline V gene encodes CDR1 LGHNT and CDR2 FRNRAP. The CDR3 loop spans 15 amino acids. V lost 3 bases to trimming and J lost 1 base, with 11 bases between them. The CDR3 DNA sequence: TGTGCTAGTGGTTTAGGCTTAGCAGGCACAGATACGCAGTATTTT. This gives the protein CASGLGLAGTDTQYF.

V is TRBV29-1 and J is TRBJ2-5; 8 bases are shared with TRBD2. V lost 7 bases and J lost 5; bases outside the gene matches: 12. CDR3 size: 14 residues. Germline V gene sequence: CDR1 SQVTM, CDR2 ANQGSEA. The CDR3 here is CSATPGGAWETQYF. CDR3 bases: TGCAGCGCTACCCCGGGGGGGGCTTGGGAGACCCAGTACTTC.

V and J are TRBV4-3 and TRBJ2-5; 7 bases match TRBD1. J lost 2 bases, V lost 1 base, and 7 bases had no gene match. CDR1 and CDR2 from the germline V gene are LGHNA and YSLEER. This CDR3 has 16 amino acids. The CDR3 sequence: CASSQVIDRAQETQYF. As DNA, the CDR3 is TGCGCCAGCAGCCAAGTGATTGACAGGGCGCAAGAGACCCAGTACTTC.

V and J are TRBV28 and TRBJ1-5; 9 bases agree with TRBD1. Trimming at V came to 8 bases and at J to 5 bases, leaving 4 bases not matched to a gene. CDR1 is MDHEN, CDR2 SYDVKM, per germline. This CDR3 comprises 13 residues. The CDR3 DNA reads as TGTGCCAGCCGACAGGGGGTATATCAGCCCCAGCATTTT. As protein: CASRQGVYQPQHF.

The chain links TRBV9 to TRBJ2-7, with D perhaps TRBD1 (6 bases). Germline CDR1 is SGDLS and CDR2 is YYNGEE. V lost 3 bases to trimming and J lost 1 base, with 23 bases between them. The CDR3 runs 18 residues. CDR3 in DNA: TGTGCCAGCAGCGCGAACCAGGACAGACCAAGGGAGTCCTACGAGCAGTACTTC. Translation: CASSANQDRPRESYEQYF.

The genes are TRBV6-6 and TRBJ2-7; TRBD1 matches 9 bases. The germline V gene encodes CDR1 MNHNY and CDR2 SVGAGI (reference sequence). V lost 2 bases, J lost 3 bases, and 2 bases stayed unmatched. This CDR3 spans 14 amino acids. The CDR3 sequence: CASSYRQGGYEQYF. For the CDR3, the DNA is TGTGCCAGCAGTTACCGACAGGGGGGCTACGAGCAGTACTTC.

The V gene is TRBV27, the J gene TRBJ2-5, with D perhaps matching TRBD2 (6 bases). Germline V gives CDR1 MNHEY, CDR2 SMNVEV (reference sequence). V gave up 1 base and J gave up 2 bases, with 14 bases separating them. The CDR3 length is 16 residues. This CDR3 is CASSLFSAGIQETQYF. CDR3 DNA: TGTGCCAGCAGTTTATTCTCGGCGGGGATACAAGAGACCCAGTACTTC.